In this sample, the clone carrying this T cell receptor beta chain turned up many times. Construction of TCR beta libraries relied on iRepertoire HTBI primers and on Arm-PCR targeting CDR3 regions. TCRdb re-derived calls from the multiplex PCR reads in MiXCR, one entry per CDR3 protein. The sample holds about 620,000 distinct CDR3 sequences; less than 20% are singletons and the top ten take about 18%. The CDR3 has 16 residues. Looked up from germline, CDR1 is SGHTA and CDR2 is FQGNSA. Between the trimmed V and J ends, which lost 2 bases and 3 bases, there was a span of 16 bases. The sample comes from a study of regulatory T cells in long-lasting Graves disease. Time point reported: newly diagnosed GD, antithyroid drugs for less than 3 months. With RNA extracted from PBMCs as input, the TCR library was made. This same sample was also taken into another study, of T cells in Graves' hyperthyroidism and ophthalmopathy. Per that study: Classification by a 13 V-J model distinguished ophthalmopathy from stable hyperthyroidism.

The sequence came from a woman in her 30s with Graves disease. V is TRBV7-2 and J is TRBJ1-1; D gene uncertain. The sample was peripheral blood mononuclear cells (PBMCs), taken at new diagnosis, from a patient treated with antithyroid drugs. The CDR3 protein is CASSLFSGPGDTEAFF. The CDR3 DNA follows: TGTGCCAGCAGCTTATTTTCCGGGCCTGGGGACACTGAAGCTTTCTTT.